This T cell receptor (beta chain) was profiled in a study of T cells in Graves' hyperthyroidism and ophthalmopathy. Trimming cost V 4 bases and J 6 bases; bases outside gene matches: 7. The CDR3 sequence is 15 residues long. Many counts were recorded for this clonotype. Template material for amplifying TCR beta CDR3 regions consisted of RNA transcripts. The HTBI primer set was used in a first-round RT-PCR of the TCR CDR3. TCRdb independently ran MiXCR on the multiplex PCR reads; one entry per CDR3 protein. Of more than 350,000 distinct CDR3 sequences listed, nearly 15% were seen once; the top ten hold about 20%.

The clonotype was recovered from a woman between 55 and 75 years old with Graves' ophthalmopathy. Input material: blood. The gene calls are TRBV12-3 or TRBV12-4 and TRBJ1-5, with 9 bases aligning to TRBD1. Here the CDR3 reads CASSSLQGAGQPQHF. For the CDR3, the DNA is TGTGCCAGCAGTTCCTTACAGGGGGCTGGTCAGCCCCAGCATTTT.